The 14 T cell receptor beta chains below come from one sample, sequenced in a study of CD8 T cells in ankylosing spondylitis. TCRdb reprocessed the 5' RACE reads with MiXCR, giving one entry per CDR3 protein. Altogether 250,000 to 300,000 distinct CDR3 sequences are present, approximately 20% being singletons, with the ten largest covering less than 9.5%. The sample consisted of blood, either unsorted or a sorted T cell fraction (not recorded which). These receptors all stem from a male donor with ankylosing spondylitis or in good health (not recorded which).

This clonotype was seen a handful of times. The chain is built from TRBV20-1 and TRBJ1-3, with TRBD1 matching over 8 bases. Trimming at V came to 6 bases and at J to 2 bases, leaving 6 bases not matched to a gene. The CDR3 sequence is 14 residues long. Looked up from germline, CDR1 is DFQATT and CDR2 is SNEGSKA (reference sequence). The CDR3 sequence is CSAQDRVAGNTIYF. The CDR3, as DNA: TGCAGTGCGCAGGACAGGGTGGCTGGAAACACCATATATTTT.

This sequence joins TRBV21-1 and TRBJ1-5; TRBD1, the table's D call, was not compared with the DNA. TRBV21-1 is a known pseudogene. CDR3 size: 14 residues. As DNA, the CDR3 is TGTGCCAGCCATTTCCGAACAGGGGGGCTGCCCCAGCATTTT. Amino acid sequence: CASHFRTGGLPQHF.

This clonotype occurred many times. The chain carries TRBV29-1 and TRBJ1-1; the D gene is possibly TRBD1 (5 bases). The germline V and J ends were trimmed by 6 bases and 7 bases, with 27 bases remaining between them. Germline lookup yields CDR1 SQVTM and CDR2 ANQGSEA. This CDR3 is built from 16 residues. CDR3: CSVHLGRPPDGVEAFF. DNA for the CDR3: TGCAGCGTGCATTTGGGGCGTCCCCCTGACGGTGTTGAAGCTTTCTTT.

In its sample, this clonotype was seen a few times. The chain carries TRBV5-1 and TRBJ2-1; a weak D match, TRBD1 (8 bases). Germline V CDR1 and CDR2: SGHRS, YFSETQ. The CDR3 consists of 15 residues. The V gene lost 1 base and the J gene lost 12 bases, with 20 bases spanning the gap. CDR3 in DNA: TGCGCCAGCAGCTTGAGCGGGACAGGCGACCGTGGGCAGTTCTTC. Protein: CASSLSGTGDRGQFF.

This clonotype was detected many times. V and J are TRBV7-3 and TRBJ1-1; D unresolved. The germline CDR1 and CDR2 sequences are SGHTA and FQGTGA. The CDR3 loop spans 15 amino acids. With 2 bases removed from V and 1 base from J, the gap between germline ends came to 11 bases. For the CDR3, the DNA is TGTGCCAGCAGCTTAGGGTCCGGGCCGAACACTGAAGCTTTCTTT. Residues: CASSLGSGPNTEAFF.

Only a few counts were recorded for this clonotype. This sequence joins TRBV28 and TRBJ1-2; D not resolved. The CDR3 has 14 amino acids. Trimming left V 6 bases short and J 0 bases short, with 11 bases between. The germline gives CDR1 MDHEN, CDR2 SYDVKM. CDR3: CASSPGRPNYGYTF. CDR3 bases: TGTGCCAGCAGCCCTGGGAGGCCTAACTATGGCTACACCTTC.

V and J are TRBV15 and TRBJ1-1; D gene ambiguous. V lost 2 bases, J lost 1 base, and 8 bases lay in between. This CDR3 contains 14 residues. The V gene's germline CDR1 is LNHNV and CDR2 YYDKDF (reference sequence). The CDR3 DNA follows: TGTGCCACCAGCAGACAAACAGCGAACACTGAAGCTTTCTTT. Its translation is CATSRQTANTEAFF.

This clonotype was seen more than once but under ten times. This chain joins TRBV5-1 and TRBJ2-5; D may be TRBD1 (5 bases). V lost 1 base, J lost 1 base, and 8 bases lay in between. The germline CDR1 and CDR2 sequences are SGHRS and YFSETQ. The CDR3 has 14 amino acids. This chain's CDR3 is CASSLRTPQETQYF. The CDR3 DNA reads TGCGCCAGCAGCTTGAGGACACCCCAAGAGACCCAGTACTTC.

The chain links TRBV18 to TRBJ2-2, with TRBD2 as a possible D gene (5 bases). The V and J ends lost 0 bases and 7 bases respectively, with 15 bases between them. Germline V gene sequence: CDR1 KGHSH, CDR2 LQKENI. The CDR3 sequence is 16 residues long. The DNA of the CDR3 is TGTGCCAGCTCACCACCAATGCGAGGGAGAGGCGGGGAGCTGTTTTTT. Its protein product is CASSPPMRGRGGELFF. Looking up the rest from reference TRBV18 and TRBJ2-2 gives the full variable domain: NAGVMQNPRHLVRRRGQEARLRCSPMKGHSHVYWYRQLPEEGLKFMVYLQKENIIDESGMPKERFSAEFPKEGPSILRIQQVVRGDSAAYFCASSPPMRGRGGELFFGEGSRLTVL.

This clonotype was observed a handful of times. The J gene is TRBJ2-2, the V gene TRBV4-2, with 16 bases identical to TRBD2. The germline V gene has CDR1 LGHNA and CDR2 YNFKEQ. V shed 1 base, J shed 0 bases, and the junction held 11 bases outside the gene matches. The CDR3 length is 22 residues. The CDR3 bases are TGTGCCAGCAGCCAAGGGGGCCAGGGACTAGCGGGAGGGCCCGCGAACACCGGGGAGCTGTTTTTT. Its translation: CASSQGGQGLAGGPANTGELFF.

The V call is TRBV20-1, the J call TRBJ1-5; D not certain. The germline V gene has CDR1 DFQATT and CDR2 SNEGSKA (reference sequence). CDR3 length: 13 residues. V was shortened by 6 bases and J by 5 bases, with 14 bases between the two germline ends. The CDR3 reads CSARLGWDQPQHF. The DNA of the CDR3 is TGCAGTGCGAGGTTGGGGTGGGATCAGCCCCAGCATTTT.

This clonotype has more than one count but fewer than ten. This chain links TRBV6-5 with TRBJ2-7, with 12 bases identical to TRBD1. The J segment lost 1 base and the V segment lost 4 bases, leaving 2 bases of the junction unmatched. This CDR3 has 15 amino acids. The germline V gene encodes CDR1 MNHEY and CDR2 SVGAGI. The CDR3 DNA reads TGTGCCAGCAGTTGGGACAGGGGGCCTTCCTACGAGCAGTACGTC. Translating it yields CASSWDRGPSYEQYV.

The chain combines TRBV28 with TRBJ2-7; 8 bases are a match to TRBD1. The CDR3 runs to 13 residues. CDR1 and CDR2 (germline): MDHEN, SYDVKM. V gave up 6 bases and J gave up 3 bases; unmatched junction bases: 4. CDR3 protein: CASSRGQDYEQYV. The CDR3 bases are TGTGCCAGCAGCCGGGGACAGGACTACGAGCAGTACGTC.

The CDR3 is CASSQDRYTQYF. The CDR3 DNA is TGTGCCAGCAGCCAAGACCGATATACGCAGTATTTT. The chain employs TRBV14 and TRBJ2-3; D remains unclear. Trimming pared 0 bases from V and 7 bases from J, leaving 5 bases between. This CDR3 comprises 12 residues. CDR1 and CDR2 (germline): SGHDN, FVKESK. Together with reference TRBV14 and TRBJ2-3, the CDR3 gives the full variable domain: EAGVTQFPSHSVIEKGQTVTLRCDPISGHDNLYWYRRVMGKEIKFLLHFVKESKQDESGMPNNRFLAERTGGTYSTLKVQPAELEDSGVYFCASSQDRYTQYFGPGTRLTVL.